The 16 T cell receptor beta chains listed next were all sequenced from one sample in a study of blood T cell repertoires in COVID-19 (TCRdb year 2020). Libraries were built with the immunoSEQ multiplex PCR assay. TCRdb retrieved this table from immuneACCESS and kept in-frame rearrangements only. Not all clones are present; in checked studies, unresolved V genes account for under half, and no reason is known for the remainder. This sample gives under 350,000 clones in total; 75% to 95% of them show up just once. The top ten hold roughly 6.8% of the sample. The sample was peripheral blood. The receptors shown here come from a woman under 40 with COVID-19, enrolled during active disease.

With respect to this clone: A read error may produce the germline difference seen at one junction end. The chain employs TRBV27 and TRBJ2-7; possibly TRBD1 for D (6 bases). CDR3 length: 15 amino acids. Germline V lookup: CDR1 MNHEY, CDR2 SMNVEV (reference sequence). Here the CDR3 DNA reads TGTGCCAGCAGTCTATCTTCGGACAGCATCTACGAGCAGTACTTC. This translates into CASSLSSDSIYEQYF.

V usage is TRBV2 and J usage is TRBJ1-1, with a weak D call TRBD1 (6 bases). This CDR3 comprises 12 residues. CDR1 SNHLY and CDR2 FYNNEI come from the germline V gene. Trimming stripped 9 bases from V and 2 bases from J, with 10 bases between. DNA for the CDR3: TGTGCCAGTGGACAGACCAACACTGAAGCTTTCTTT. It translates to CASGQTNTEAFF.

The chain recombines TRBV5-1 with TRBJ1-6; D not resolved. With 1 base removed from V and 7 bases from J, the gap between germline ends came to 6 bases. CDR3 length equals 13 residues. CDR1 and CDR2 (germline): SGHRS, YFSETQ. In DNA form, the CDR3 reads TGCGCCAGCAGCTTGAACACGAATTCACCCCTCCACTTT. Amino acids: CASSLNTNSPLHF.

The chain combines TRBV19 with TRBJ1-1, with D unresolved. V was cut by 8 bases and J by 1 base, with 5 bases left in between. CDR1 and CDR2 (germline): LNHDA, SQIVND (reference sequence). This CDR3 is built from 11 residues. CDR3 sequence reads: CASGKNTEAFF. The DNA for the CDR3 is TGTGCCAGTGGCAAGAACACTGAAGCTTTCTTT.

The CDR3 DNA reads as TGTGCCAGCAGCTTTACAGGGTCGTGGCAGCCCCAGCATTTT. It specifies CASSFTGSWQPQHF. V and J are TRBV7-8 and TRBJ1-5, with a possible D match to TRBD1 (6 bases). In germline, CDR1 is SGHVS, CDR2 FQNEAQ. CDR3 size: 14 residues. Between the trimmed V and J ends, which lost 3 bases and 7 bases, there was a span of 13 bases. The variable domain in full, with the rest retrieved from reference TRBV7-8 and TRBJ1-5, is GAGVSQSPRYKVAKRGQDVALRCDPISGHVSLFWYQQALGQGPEFLTYFQNEAQLDKSGLPSDRFFAERPEGSVSTLKIQRTQQEDSAVYLCASSFTGSWQPQHFGDGTRLSIL.

The CDR3, as DNA: TGTGCCAGCAGTGCAAACAGCGGGAGAGCCTATGAGCAGTTCTTC. Amino acids: CASSANSGRAYEQFF. The chain has TRBV2 and TRBJ2-1, with 8 bases matching TRBD2. The length of the CDR3 is 15 residues. V lost 4 bases to trimming and J lost 8 bases; unmatched junction nucleotides: 10. Germline CDR1 and CDR2: SNHLY and FYNNEI.

The V gene is TRBV7-9, the J gene TRBJ2-7, with 7 bases aligning to TRBD1. The CDR3 totals 17 residues. V shed 0 bases and J 4 bases; nucleotides not matched to a gene: 12. Germline-derived CDR1 and CDR2 are SEHNR and FQNEAQ (reference sequence). The CDR3 coding sequence is TGTGCCAGCAGCTTAGCGTGGACAGGATCCAATTCGTACGAGCAGTACTTC. This encodes CASSLAWTGSNSYEQYF.

This chain links TRBV6-5 with TRBJ2-5; possible D gene TRBD2, 6 bases. With 2 bases removed from V and 5 bases from J, the gap between germline ends came to 9 bases. Per germline, CDR1 MNHEY and CDR2 SVGAGI. The CDR3 contains 13 residues. CDR3 residues: CASSYGGRETQYF. The CDR3 nucleotides read TGTGCCAGCAGTTACGGAGGGCGGGAGACCCAGTACTTC.

The chain has TRBV5-4 and TRBJ2-7; 7 nucleotides agree with TRBD2. J was trimmed by 4 bases and V by 1 base; bases with no gene match: 8. Germline V gene lookup returns CDR1 SGHNT and CDR2 YYREEE (reference sequence). The CDR3 is made up of 15 amino acids. The CDR3 DNA follows: TGTGCCAGCAGCTTGAGTTATGGGGAGGGATACGAGCAGTACTTC. Encoded protein: CASSLSYGEGYEQYF.

This chain joins TRBV6-4 and TRBJ2-7, with TRBD1 matching over 7 bases. With 6 bases clipped from V and 4 bases from J, the junction kept 6 bases outside the gene matches. CDR3 length: 13 amino acids. Germline V gene sequence: CDR1 MRHNA, CDR2 SNTAGT. This chain's CDR3 is CASSHGTEYEQYF. CDR3 coding DNA: TGTGCCAGCAGCCATGGGACAGAATACGAGCAGTACTTC.

The chain couples TRBV15 to TRBJ2-7, with a tentative D call TRBD2 (6 bases). Trimming removed 0 bases at V and 1 base at J, with 16 bases between. The CDR3 consists of 17 residues. CDR1 and CDR2 from the germline V gene are LNHNV and YYDKDF (reference sequence). CDR3 nucleotides: TGTGCCACCAGCAGAGATCTGGGCGGGACCATTTCCTACGAGCAGTACTTC. Amino acids: CATSRDLGGTISYEQYF.

In DNA, the CDR3 is TGTGCCAGCAGCTTGAGAGATTCACCCCTCCACTTT. It encodes CASSLRDSPLHF. V usage is TRBV7-2 and J usage is TRBJ1-6; D uncertain. Trimming shortened V by 3 bases and J by 8 bases, and 5 bases separated the two germline ends. Germline assignment: CDR1 SGHTA and CDR2 FQGNSA. The CDR3 totals 12 residues.

V gene TRBV11-3 combines with J gene TRBJ2-1; 13 bases are shared with TRBD2. The CDR3 consists of 14 residues. The germline CDR1 and CDR2 sequences are SGHNT and YENEEA. Trimming cost V 5 bases and J 9 bases; bases outside gene matches: 4. The chain's CDR3 is CASSGRLAGGEQFF. DNA for the CDR3: TGTGCCAGCAGCGGCCGACTAGCGGGAGGTGAGCAGTTCTTC.

This CDR3 reads CASSEIPDIGAFF. CDR3 sequence (DNA): TGTGCCAGCAGTGAAATCCCTGACATAGGAGCTTTCTTT. The genes are TRBV6-1 and TRBJ1-1; D unresolved. The CDR3 contains 13 residues. V was trimmed by 2 bases and J by 10 bases, leaving 14 bases between them. The germline gives CDR1 MNHNS, CDR2 SASEGT.

The chain's CDR3 is CASSEIGQISYEQYF. The CDR3, as DNA: TGTGCCAGCAGTGAGATAGGACAGATATCCTACGAGCAGTACTTC. This rearrangement joins TRBV2 to TRBJ2-7, with a weak D call TRBD1 (6 bases). The CDR3 covers 15 residues. Trimming pared 3 bases from V and 1 base from J, leaving 13 bases between. Germline CDR1 reads SNHLY; CDR2 reads FYNNEI.

This chain connects TRBV7-6 to TRBJ2-1, with TRBD2 identical over 13 bases. V shed 5 bases and J 9 bases; nucleotides not matched to a gene: 7. Germline loops: CDR1 SGHVS, CDR2 FNYEAQ. The CDR3 runs 15 residues. CDR3 nucleotide sequence: TGTGCCAGCAGCCAACTAGCGGGAGGGTATAGTGAGCAGTTCTTC. Its translation is CASSQLAGGYSEQFF.